These 30 T cell receptor beta chains were all obtained from the same sample, sequenced in a study of graft-versus-host responses after intestinal transplantation. The table came from immunoSEQ multiplex PCR; TCRdb's copy has only in-frame clones and leaves some out. The table records roughly 69,000 clones, roughly 92% of them present only once. The sample in question was bone marrow, obtained 734 days after intestinal transplantation. The source of these receptors is a human patient who received an intestinal transplant, so some T cells may come from the graft donor.

The chain links TRBV5-1 to TRBJ1-4, with unresolved D. Trimming took 6 bases from V and 0 from J, leaving 15 bases between them. CDR1 and CDR2 (germline): SGHRS, YFSETQ. There are 16 residues in the CDR3. This chain's CDR3 is CASKPLGGATNEKLFF. The CDR3 DNA is TGCGCCAGCAAACCACTGGGCGGGGCAACTAATGAAAAACTGTTTTTT.

The chain has TRBV6-5 and TRBJ2-1; perhaps TRBD2 as D (5 bases). CDR3 size: 14 residues. Germline V gene sequence: CDR1 MNHEY, CDR2 SVGAGI. Trimming removed 0 bases at V and 10 bases at J, with 13 bases between. The CDR3 nucleotides are TGTGCCAGCAGTTACTCAAGAAAGGGAGACGAGCAGTTCTTC. Amino acid sequence: CASSYSRKGDEQFF.

The CDR3 spells CASSYAGRRLYNSPLHF. The CDR3 nucleotides are TGTGCCAGCAGCTACGCTGGACGGCGCCTCTATAATTCACCCCTCCACTTT. The chain employs TRBV7-2 and TRBJ1-6, with D hard to call. V lost 4 bases and J lost 3, with 16 bases in between. Germline values: CDR1 SGHTA, CDR2 FQGNSA. The CDR3 has 17 residues. Together with reference TRBV7-2 and TRBJ1-6, the CDR3 gives the full variable domain: GAGVSQSPSNKVTEKGKDVELRCDPISGHTALYWYRQSLGQGLEFLIYFQGNSAPDKSGLPSDRFSAERTGGSVSTLTIQRTQQEDSAVYLCASSYAGRRLYNSPLHFGNGTRLTVT.

V usage is TRBV6-6 and J usage is TRBJ1-1; weak D call: TRBD1 (5 bases). This CDR3 has 15 amino acids. The germline V gene has CDR1 MNHNY and CDR2 SVGAGI (reference sequence). Between the trimmed V and J ends, which lost 6 bases and 0 bases, there was a span of 14 bases. The CDR3 loop reads CASSRGGNMNTEAFF. In DNA, the CDR3 is TGTGCCAGCAGCCGCGGGGGAAACATGAACACTGAAGCTTTCTTT.

The rearrangement links TRBV6-5 to TRBJ1-2; weak D call: TRBD1 (5 bases). Germline V CDR1 and CDR2: MNHEY, SVGAGI. The length of the CDR3 is 14 residues. V lost 5 bases and J lost 4, with 14 bases in between. The CDR3 nucleotides are TGTGCCAGCAGTGAAGTGCCAGGGTCCTATGGCTACACCTTC. It specifies CASSEVPGSYGYTF.

This clone was counted between two and nine times. The chain links TRBV6-6 to TRBJ1-5; TRBD1 aligns across 7 bases. Trimming at V came to 0 bases and at J to 9 bases, leaving 5 bases not matched to a gene. Germline V lookup: CDR1 MNHNY, CDR2 SVGAGI (reference sequence). The CDR3 contains 14 residues. This CDR3 is CASSYSKQGPPQHF. The CDR3 DNA reads as TGTGCCAGCAGTTACTCGAAACAGGGGCCGCCCCAGCATTTT.

The chain recombines TRBV6-5 with TRBJ2-7; TRBD2 aligns across 7 bases. The junction had 7 bases not matched to a gene; V was cut back by 6 bases and J by 2 bases. This CDR3 is built from 14 residues. Germline V gives CDR1 MNHEY, CDR2 SVGAGI. CDR3 coding DNA: TGTGCCAGCAGAACCGGGACTACGGCCTACGAGCAGTACTTC. It codes for CASRTGTTAYEQYF.

The V call is TRBV4-2, the J call TRBJ2-5, with 10 bases identical to TRBD1. Trimming removed 0 bases from V and 0 bases from J; junction bases left unmatched: 7. Looked up from germline, CDR1 is LGHNA and CDR2 is YNFKEQ. This CDR3 is built from 18 residues. The CDR3 bases are TGTGCCAGCAGCCAAGATCGGGACAGGGGCCCGTACCAAGAGACCCAGTACTTC. Its protein is CASSQDRDRGPYQETQYF.

The chain combines TRBV4-1 with TRBJ2-3, with D perhaps TRBD2 (6 bases). The V gene's germline CDR1 is MGHRA and CDR2 YSYEKL. This CDR3 spans 18 amino acids. The V end was cut by 5 bases, the J end by 6 bases, with 27 bases between. CDR3 loop: CASSSPHRLPSVSDTQYF. The CDR3 bases are TGCGCCAGCAGCAGTCCCCATAGACTGCCTAGCGTCTCCGATACGCAGTATTTT.

The chain is built from TRBV27 and TRBJ2-1, with 7 nucleotides matching TRBD2. The V and J ends lost 6 bases and 5 bases, in that order; junction bases with no gene match: 13. CDR1 MNHEY and CDR2 SMNVEV come from the germline V gene (reference sequence). This CDR3 has 16 amino acids. In nucleotides, the CDR3 is TGTGCCAGCAGAAGCCGGGGGAGGGAGGGCAACAATGAGCAGTTCTTC. The encoded protein is CASRSRGREGNNEQFF.

V usage is TRBV6-5 and J usage is TRBJ2-7, with 9 bases matching TRBD1. After removal of 10 bases from V and 1 base from J, the junction contained 11 bases not matched to a gene. Germline V CDR1 and CDR2: MNHEY, SVGAGI. This CDR3 spans 15 amino acids. The CDR3 loop is CAISVGTGQSYEQYF. CDR3 in DNA: TGTGCCATCAGCGTTGGGACAGGGCAATCCTACGAGCAGTACTTC.

The rearrangement links TRBV15 to TRBJ1-1; D gene ambiguous. The CDR3 spans 12 residues. The germline CDR1 and CDR2 sequences are LNHNV and YYDKDF (reference sequence). The V end was cut by 2 bases, the J end by 4 bases, with 5 bases between. The CDR3: CATSRPSTEAFF. The DNA for the CDR3 is TGTGCCACCAGCAGACCCAGCACTGAAGCTTTCTTT.

The rearrangement joins TRBV5-5 to TRBJ1-5; D not certain. Germline CDR1 SGHKS, CDR2 YYEKEE (reference sequence). Deletions cut 2 bases from V and 2 bases from J, with 11 bases between. The CDR3 spans 15 residues. CDR3 nucleotide sequence: TGTGCCAGCAGCTTAGAAGGGTCCGGCAATCAGCCCCAGCATTTT. The encoded protein is CASSLEGSGNQPQHF.

V gene TRBV2 combines with J gene TRBJ1-1; TRBD1 might be the D (6 bases). The CDR3 is 13 residues long. CDR1 and CDR2 (germline): SNHLY, FYNNEI. Trimming took 10 bases from V and 5 from J, leaving 17 bases between them. CDR3 loop: CATRSGVRTEAFF. DNA of the CDR3: TGTGCCACTCGTTCAGGGGTGAGGACTGAAGCTTTCTTT.

The V and J genes are TRBV4-1 and TRBJ2-2, with 14 nucleotides matching TRBD2. CDR3 length equals 20 residues. V was pared by 3 bases and J by 1 base, with 10 bases of the junction left unmatched. CDR1 is MGHRA, CDR2 YSYEKL, per germline. Written as DNA, the CDR3 is TGCGCCAGCAGCCACGGGGGACTAGCGGGGGCCAGAAAGAACACCGGGGAGCTGTTTTTT. Its translation: CASSHGGLAGARKNTGELFF.

The V call is TRBV19, the J call TRBJ1-1; 8 positions match TRBD1. The CDR3 is 16 amino acids. Trimming cost V 4 bases and J 0 bases; bases outside gene matches: 7. CDR1 is LNHDA and CDR2 is SQIVND in the germline V gene (reference sequence). The CDR3 protein is CASSTLLTGVNTEAFF. In DNA form, the CDR3 reads TGTGCCAGTAGTACCCTATTGACAGGGGTGAACACTGAAGCTTTCTTT.

In this sample, this clone is medium-sized. This chain links TRBV9 with TRBJ2-5, with 14 bases lining up with TRBD2. Germline CDR1 and CDR2: SGDLS and YYNGEE. The length of the CDR3 is 16 residues. Germline trimming cut 3 bases from V and 5 bases from J; bases unmatched to any gene: 6. DNA of the CDR3: TGTGCCAGCAGCGAGGGGACTAGCGGGAGTATGGAGACCCAGTACTTC. Amino acid sequence: CASSEGTSGSMETQYF.

The chain uses TRBV10-1 and TRBJ2-7, with a possible D match to TRBD2 (5 bases). V was clipped by 3 bases and J by 5 bases, with 11 bases between them. This CDR3 spans 13 amino acids. CDR1 and CDR2 from the germline V gene are WNHNN and SYGVQD (reference sequence). CDR3 bases: TGCGCCAGCAGTGACTTGGAGGACCACGAGCAGTACTTC. Residues: CASSDLEDHEQYF.

The chain couples TRBV9 to TRBJ2-3, with D unclear. V dropped 4 bases and J dropped 2 bases, with 14 bases sitting between them. The CDR3 sequence is 15 residues long. Germline V lookup: CDR1 SGDLS, CDR2 YYNGEE. The CDR3 nucleotides read TGTGCCAGCAGCCGTGACGTAGGCTTCACAGATACGCAGTATTTT. Protein sequence: CASSRDVGFTDTQYF. Based on the CDR3 plus reference TRBV9 and TRBJ2-3, the full variable domain is DSGVTQTPKHLITATGQRVTLRCSPRSGDLSVYWYQQSLDQGLQFLIQYYNGEERAKGNILERFSAQQFPDLHSELNLSSLELGDSALYFCASSRDVGFTDTQYFGPGTRLTVL.

This chain joins TRBV6-6 and TRBJ2-1; 10 nucleotides match TRBD2. J was trimmed by 1 base and V by 7 bases; bases with no gene match: 1. The CDR3 length is 14 residues. Germline values: CDR1 MNHNY, CDR2 SVGAGI (reference sequence). CDR3 coding DNA: TGTGCCAGCATTAGCGGGGGGTCCTACAATGAGCAGTTCTTC. Encoded protein: CASISGGSYNEQFF.

This clone came up a few times. The V call is TRBV19, the J call TRBJ1-6, with a tentative D call TRBD1 (5 bases). The CDR3 sequence is 16 residues long. V lost 5 bases and J lost 7, with 18 bases in between. Germline values: CDR1 LNHDA, CDR2 SQIVND (reference sequence). CDR3: CASSPSGIFRNSPLHF. CDR3 DNA sequence: TGTGCCAGTAGTCCATCAGGGATATTCAGGAATTCACCCCTCCACTTT.

CDR3 bases: TGTGCCAGCAGCACCCGCATGACAGAGTACAATGAGCAGTTCTTC. Protein: CASSTRMTEYNEQFF. V and J are TRBV7-3 and TRBJ2-1; perhaps TRBD1 as D (5 bases). This CDR3 has 15 residues. Germline CDR1 and CDR2: SGHTA and FQGTGA. With 5 bases removed from V and 4 bases from J, the gap between germline ends came to 15 bases. The full variable domain, with the rest looked up from reference TRBV7-3 and TRBJ2-1, is GAGVSQTPSNKVTEKGKYVELRCDPISGHTALYWYRQSLGQGPEFLIYFQGTGAADDSGLPNDRFFAVRPEGSVSTLKIQRTERGDSAVYLCASSTRMTEYNEQFFGPGTRLTVL.

This clone was seen once. The gene calls are TRBV18 and TRBJ2-7, with D possibly being TRBD1 or TRBD2 (5 bases each). The ends were cut back, 3 bases at V and 5 bases at J, with 20 bases in the middle. Germline-derived CDR1 and CDR2 are KGHSH and LQKENI. The CDR3 has 16 residues. CDR3 sequence: CASSPTAGTGRDEQYF. CDR3 DNA: TGTGCCAGCTCACCGACCGCGGGCACGGGGCGAGACGAGCAGTACTTC.

The chain has TRBV29-1 and TRBJ1-1; the D gene is possibly TRBD1 (5 bases). This CDR3 is built from 14 residues. Between the trimmed V and J ends, which lost 5 bases and 0 bases, there was a span of 13 bases. Germline V lookup: CDR1 SQVTM, CDR2 ANQGSEA. CDR3 sequence (DNA): TGCAGCGTTCACCGACGGGGCATGAACACTGAAGCTTTCTTT. It specifies CSVHRRGMNTEAFF.

This chain links TRBV14 with TRBJ2-7; no firm D call. The CDR3 contains 13 residues. V lost 5 bases, J lost 7 bases, and 15 bases lay in between. Germline CDR1 reads SGHDN; CDR2 reads FVKESK. CDR3 sequence reads: CASSLRIFGEQYF. The CDR3, as DNA: TGTGCCAGCAGCTTAAGAATTTTCGGGGAGCAGTACTTC.

This rearrangement joins TRBV11-3 to TRBJ2-2; no definite D call. This CDR3 is built from 14 residues. CDR1 and CDR2 from the germline V gene are SGHNT and YENEEA. V was cut by 0 bases and J by 8 bases, with 10 bases left in between. CDR3 in amino acids: CASSLEVAVGELFF. CDR3 nucleotide sequence: TGTGCCAGCAGCTTAGAGGTTGCTGTGGGGGAGCTGTTTTTT.

The chain is built from TRBV4-1 and TRBJ1-3, with D possibly TRBD1 on 5 matching bases. Germline assignment: CDR1 MGHRA and CDR2 YSYEKL. The CDR3 loop spans 18 amino acids. The V gene lost 0 bases and the J gene lost 0 bases, with 15 bases spanning the gap. Here the CDR3 reads CASSQEYWDGTSGNTIYF. In DNA, the CDR3 is TGCGCCAGCAGCCAAGAGTATTGGGACGGGACCTCTGGAAACACCATATATTTT.

V gene TRBV9 combines with J gene TRBJ2-4; 16 bases agree with TRBD2. J was trimmed by 2 bases and V by 4 bases; bases with no gene match: 9. The germline V gene has CDR1 SGDLS and CDR2 YYNGEE. The length of the CDR3 is 19 residues. CDR3 sequence: CASSRGTSGGAMSKNIQYF. DNA for the CDR3: TGTGCCAGCAGCAGAGGGACTAGCGGGGGGGCCATGTCCAAAAACATTCAGTACTTC.

J is TRBJ2-1 and V is TRBV7-6; no clear D. The CDR3 runs to 12 residues. Germline V gene lookup returns CDR1 SGHVS and CDR2 FNYEAQ. Trimming took off 1 base at V and 9 bases at J, with 7 bases between the two ends. The CDR3: CASSLVLGEQFF. The CDR3 DNA reads TGTGCCAGCAGCTTAGTCTTGGGTGAGCAGTTCTTC.

The CDR3 region is CASVIRTDTQYF. The CDR3 region has the DNA TGTGCCAGCGTGATTAGGACAGATACGCAGTATTTT. The chain combines TRBV7-3 with TRBJ2-3; D gene uncertain. Trimming left V 8 bases short and J 3 bases short, with 9 bases between. Per germline, CDR1 SGHTA and CDR2 FQGTGA. This CDR3 has 12 residues.